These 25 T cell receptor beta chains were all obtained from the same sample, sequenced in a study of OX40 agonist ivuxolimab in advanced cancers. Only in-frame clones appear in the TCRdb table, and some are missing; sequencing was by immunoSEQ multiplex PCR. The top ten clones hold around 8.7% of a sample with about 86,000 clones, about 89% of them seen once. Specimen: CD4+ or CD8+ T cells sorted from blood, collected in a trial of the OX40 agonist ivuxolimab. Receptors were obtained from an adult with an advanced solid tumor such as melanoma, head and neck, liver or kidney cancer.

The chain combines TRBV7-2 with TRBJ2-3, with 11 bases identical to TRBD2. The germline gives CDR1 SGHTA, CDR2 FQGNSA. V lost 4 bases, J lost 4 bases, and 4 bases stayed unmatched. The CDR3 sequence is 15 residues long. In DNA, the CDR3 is TGTGCCAGCAGCTCACTAGCGGGAGCCCCAGATACGCAGTATTTT. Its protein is CASSSLAGAPDTQYF.

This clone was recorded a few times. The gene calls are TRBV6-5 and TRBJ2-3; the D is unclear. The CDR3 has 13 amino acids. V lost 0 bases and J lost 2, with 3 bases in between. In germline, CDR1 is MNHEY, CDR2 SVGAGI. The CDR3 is CASSYSNTDTQYF. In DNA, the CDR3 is TGTGCCAGCAGTTACTCGAACACAGATACGCAGTATTTT.

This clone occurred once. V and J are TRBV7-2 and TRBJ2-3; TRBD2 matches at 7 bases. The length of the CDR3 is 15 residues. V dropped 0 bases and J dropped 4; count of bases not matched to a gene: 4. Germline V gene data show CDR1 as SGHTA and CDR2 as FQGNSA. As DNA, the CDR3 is TGTGCCAGCAGCTTAGCGGGAGGGCCGCCAGATACGCAGTATTTT. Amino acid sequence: CASSLAGGPPDTQYF.

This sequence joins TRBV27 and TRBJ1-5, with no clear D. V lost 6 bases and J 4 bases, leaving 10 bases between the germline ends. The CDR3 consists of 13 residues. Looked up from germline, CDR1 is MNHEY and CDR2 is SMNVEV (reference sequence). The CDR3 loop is CASRNPGNQPQHF. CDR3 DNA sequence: TGTGCCAGCAGGAACCCTGGGAATCAGCCCCAGCATTTT.

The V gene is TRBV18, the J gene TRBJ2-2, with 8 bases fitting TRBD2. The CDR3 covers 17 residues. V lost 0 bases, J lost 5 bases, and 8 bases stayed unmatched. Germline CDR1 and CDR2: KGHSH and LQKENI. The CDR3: CASSPPFQREFTGELFF. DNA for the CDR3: TGTGCCAGCTCACCACCTTTCCAGCGGGAGTTTACCGGGGAGCTGTTTTTT.

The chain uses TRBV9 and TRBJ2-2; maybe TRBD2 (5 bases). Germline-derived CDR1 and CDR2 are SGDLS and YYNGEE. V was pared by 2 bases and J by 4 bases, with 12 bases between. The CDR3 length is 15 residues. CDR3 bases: TGTGCCAGCAGCGTTGGAGGAGGTGGCACCGGGGAGCTGTTTTTT. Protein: CASSVGGGGTGELFF.

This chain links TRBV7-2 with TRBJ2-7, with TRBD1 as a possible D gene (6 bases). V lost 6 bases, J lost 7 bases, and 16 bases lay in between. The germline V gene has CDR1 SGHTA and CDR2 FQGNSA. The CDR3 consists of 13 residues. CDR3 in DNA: TGTGCCAGCAGTTCACAGGGTTGGGGGGAGCAGTACTTC. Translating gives CASSSQGWGEQYF.

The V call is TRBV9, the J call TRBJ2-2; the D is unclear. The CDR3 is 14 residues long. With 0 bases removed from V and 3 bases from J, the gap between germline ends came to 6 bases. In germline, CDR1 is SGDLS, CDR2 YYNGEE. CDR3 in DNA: TGTGCCAGCAGCGTAGATGGTTACACCGGGGAGCTGTTTTTT. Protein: CASSVDGYTGELFF.

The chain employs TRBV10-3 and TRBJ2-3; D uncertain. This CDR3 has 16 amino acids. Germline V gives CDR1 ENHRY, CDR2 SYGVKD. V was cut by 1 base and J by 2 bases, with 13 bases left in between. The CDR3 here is CAISELGSTSTDTQYF. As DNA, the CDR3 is TGTGCCATCAGTGAGTTAGGTAGCACCTCCACAGATACGCAGTATTTT.

The CDR3 here is CASSPRSGDGYTF. Written as DNA, the CDR3 is TGTGCCAGCTCACCACGAAGCGGGGATGGCTACACCTTC. The chain combines TRBV18 with TRBJ1-2; D remains unclear. V was cut by 1 base and J by 6 bases, with 9 bases left in between. Germline CDR1 KGHSH, CDR2 LQKENI. The CDR3 sequence is 13 residues long.

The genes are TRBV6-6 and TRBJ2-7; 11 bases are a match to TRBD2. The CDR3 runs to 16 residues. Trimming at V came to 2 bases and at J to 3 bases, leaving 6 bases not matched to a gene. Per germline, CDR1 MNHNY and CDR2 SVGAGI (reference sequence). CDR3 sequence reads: CASSYLGLADIYEQYF. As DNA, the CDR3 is TGTGCCAGCAGTTACCTGGGACTAGCGGATATCTACGAGCAGTACTTC.

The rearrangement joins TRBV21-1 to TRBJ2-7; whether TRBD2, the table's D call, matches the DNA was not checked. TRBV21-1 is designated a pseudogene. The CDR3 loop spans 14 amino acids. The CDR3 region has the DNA TGTGCCAGCAGCAAAGCAGCCCCGTTTTGCGAGCAGTACTTC. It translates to CASSKAAPFCEQYF.

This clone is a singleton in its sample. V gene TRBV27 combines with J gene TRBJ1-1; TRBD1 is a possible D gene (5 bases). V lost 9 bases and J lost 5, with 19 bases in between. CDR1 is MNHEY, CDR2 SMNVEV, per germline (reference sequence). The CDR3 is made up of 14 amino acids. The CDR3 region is CASRPGSWGTEAFF. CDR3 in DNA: TGTGCCAGTCGACCGGGGAGTTGGGGGACTGAAGCTTTCTTT.

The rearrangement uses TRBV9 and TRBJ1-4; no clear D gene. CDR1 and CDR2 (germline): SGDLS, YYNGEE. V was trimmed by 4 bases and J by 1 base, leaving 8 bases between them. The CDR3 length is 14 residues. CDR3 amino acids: CASSPGGTNEKLFF. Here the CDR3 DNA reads TGTGCCAGCAGCCCAGGAGGAACTAATGAAAAACTGTTTTTT.

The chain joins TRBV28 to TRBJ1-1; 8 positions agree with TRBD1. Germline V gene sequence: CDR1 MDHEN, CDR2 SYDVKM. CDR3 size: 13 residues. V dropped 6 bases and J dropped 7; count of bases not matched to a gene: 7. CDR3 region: CASSEDRADEAFF. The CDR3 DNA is TGTGCCAGCAGCGAGGACAGGGCTGATGAAGCTTTCTTT.

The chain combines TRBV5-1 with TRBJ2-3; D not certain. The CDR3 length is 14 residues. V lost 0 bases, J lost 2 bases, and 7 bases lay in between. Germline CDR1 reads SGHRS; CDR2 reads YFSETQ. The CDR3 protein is CASSLGQYTDTQYF. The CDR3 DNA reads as TGCGCCAGCAGCTTGGGCCAGTACACAGATACGCAGTATTTT.

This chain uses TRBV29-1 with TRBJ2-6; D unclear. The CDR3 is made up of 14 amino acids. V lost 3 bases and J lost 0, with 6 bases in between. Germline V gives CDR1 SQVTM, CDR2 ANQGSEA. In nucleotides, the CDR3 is TGCAGCGTTGATGTCAGCTCTGGGGCCAACGTCCTGACTTTC. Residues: CSVDVSSGANVLTF. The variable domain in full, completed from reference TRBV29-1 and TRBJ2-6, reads SAVISQKPSRDICQRGTSLTIQCQVDSQVTMMFWYRQQPGQSLTLIATANQGSEATYESGFVIDKFPISRPNLTFSTLTVSNMSPEDSSIYLCSVDVSSGANVLTFGAGSRLTVL.

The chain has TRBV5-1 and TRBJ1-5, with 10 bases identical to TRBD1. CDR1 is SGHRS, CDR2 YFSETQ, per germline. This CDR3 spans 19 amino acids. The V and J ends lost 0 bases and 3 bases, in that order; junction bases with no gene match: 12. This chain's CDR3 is CASSLGLDRGTQFNQPQHF. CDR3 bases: TGCGCCAGCAGCTTGGGTCTGGACAGGGGGACCCAGTTCAATCAGCCCCAGCATTTT.

The CDR3 region is CASSFGGHEQFF. The CDR3 DNA follows: TGTGCCAGCAGTTTCGGGGGCCATGAGCAGTTCTTC. This chain uses TRBV27 with TRBJ2-1; D possibly uses TRBD1 or TRBD2 (6 bases each). Germline assignment: CDR1 MNHEY and CDR2 SMNVEV (reference sequence). The CDR3 is 12 amino acids. V dropped 3 bases and J dropped 8 bases, with 8 bases sitting between them.

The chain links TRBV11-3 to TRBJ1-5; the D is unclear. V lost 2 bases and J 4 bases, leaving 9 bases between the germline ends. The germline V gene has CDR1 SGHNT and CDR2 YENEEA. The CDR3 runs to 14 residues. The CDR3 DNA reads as TGTGCCAGCAGCTTATCTGGTATGAATCAGCCCCAGCATTTT. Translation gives CASSLSGMNQPQHF.

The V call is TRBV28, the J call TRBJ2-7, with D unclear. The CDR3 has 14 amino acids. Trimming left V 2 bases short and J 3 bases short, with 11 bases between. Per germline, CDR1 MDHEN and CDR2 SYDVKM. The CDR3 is CASSLISADYEQYF. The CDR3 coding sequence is TGTGCCAGCAGTTTAATATCGGCAGACTACGAGCAGTACTTC.

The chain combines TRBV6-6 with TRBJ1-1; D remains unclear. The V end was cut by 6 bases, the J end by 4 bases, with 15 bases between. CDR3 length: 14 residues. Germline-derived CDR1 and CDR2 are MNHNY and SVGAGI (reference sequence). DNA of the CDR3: TGTGCCAGCAGCACAACGTCGGGGATCACTGAAGCTTTCTTT. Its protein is CASSTTSGITEAFF.

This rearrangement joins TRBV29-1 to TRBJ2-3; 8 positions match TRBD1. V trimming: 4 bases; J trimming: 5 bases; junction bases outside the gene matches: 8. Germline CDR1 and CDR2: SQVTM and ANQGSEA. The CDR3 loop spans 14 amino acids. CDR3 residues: CSVAPGQGRDTQYF. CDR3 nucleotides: TGCAGCGTTGCTCCCGGACAGGGTAGAGATACGCAGTATTTT.

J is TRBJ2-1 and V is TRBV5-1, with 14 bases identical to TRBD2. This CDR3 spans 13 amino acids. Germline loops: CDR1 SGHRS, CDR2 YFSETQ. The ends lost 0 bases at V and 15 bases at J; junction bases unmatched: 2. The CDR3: CASSLGLAGGLFF. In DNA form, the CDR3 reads TGCGCCAGCAGCTTGGGACTAGCGGGAGGGTTGTTCTTC.

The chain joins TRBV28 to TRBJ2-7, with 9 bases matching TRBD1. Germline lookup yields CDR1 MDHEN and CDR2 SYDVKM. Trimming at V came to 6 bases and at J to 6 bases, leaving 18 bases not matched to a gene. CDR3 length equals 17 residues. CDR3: CASSTPAGQGAVGEQYF. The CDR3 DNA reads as TGTGCCAGCAGCACTCCCGCGGGACAGGGCGCGGTGGGCGAGCAGTACTTC. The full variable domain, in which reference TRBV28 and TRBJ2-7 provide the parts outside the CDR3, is DVKVTQSSRYLVKRTGEKVFLECVQDMDHENMFWYRQDPGLGLRLIYFSYDVKMKEKGDIPEGYSVSREKKERFSLILESASTNQTSMYLCASSTPAGQGAVGEQYFGPGTRLTVT.